This TCR beta chain was recovered during a study of cytomegalovirus exposure and HLA in healthy donors (dated by TCRdb to about 2017). Background for the entire study: According to an earlier analysis of 587 of the donors, 200 million or so T cells yielded 117 million unique TCR beta sequences and about 300 Gb of sequence data. About 300 gigabases of sequencing data and 80 million or so unique TCR sequences were included in an early release covering 550 to 800 HLA-typed donors. Of the roughly 400 genotyped donors, about 80% fell in the genetic ancestry cluster associated with self-reported Caucasian donors. The study aimed to test whether cataloging public T cell receptors could reveal signatures of past pathogen exposure. The T cell repertoires of several hundred subjects were profiled by immunosequencing and related to cytomegalovirus serostatus. Along with the approximately 700-subject first cohort, a separate validation cohort of over a hundred different subjects was used. To predict cytomegalovirus infection status, the study combined high-throughput TCR immunosequencing, statistical association of individual TCRs with disease status, and machine learning. A later analysis re-examined previously published TCR beta repertoires from more than 650 donors and added high-resolution HLA genotyping to investigate patterns of TCR occurrence. In the later analysis, no new phenotypic data were used to find candidate immune exposures; instead, reliance was placed on TCR beta sequences and their occurrence across donors. In an earlier analysis of 500 to 650 of the donors, high-throughput TCR beta sequencing was used to judge whether each TCR beta V gene segment behaved as functional or pseudogenic. Donor age, sex, ethnicity and CMV serostatus were compiled alongside the repertoire data. Genome-wide SNP genotypes for about 55% of the 666 donors were used in a later genetic analysis, which treated that subset as a discovery cohort. Every discovery cohort repertoire had been produced on one sequencing platform. HLA typing covered class I and class II loci at four-digit resolution. The number of typed donors differed by locus: 629-630 for A, B, C, DRB1 and DQB1; 500 to 550 for DQA1; roughly 600 for DPA1; and some 470 for DPB1. Roughly five DR-DQ haplotypes were handled as single units for association and clustering, since linkage in the cohort was strong. Among roughly 400 genotyped donors of the cohort, an average of roughly 240,000 unique TCR beta nucleotide sequences were sequenced per donor, about a sixth of them non-productive.

Receptor amplification or capture employed the immunoSEQ multiplex PCR assay. For the multiplex PCR, a mixture combining 60 forward primers for TCR Vbeta segments and 13 reverse primers for TCR Jbeta segments was used. A multiplex PCR assay on genomic DNA amplified the CDR3 region of rearranged TCR beta genes. The Illumina HiSeq System was used to sequence the amplified TCR beta libraries as 87-base-pair reads. Per the source publication's procedure: A later analysis tallied roughly 80 million unique TCR beta chains across the 600 to 700 repertoires, and some 10 million of those chains were shared by two or more donors. Raw reads were error-corrected and collapsed into unique sequences with a nearest-neighbor algorithm that merged closely related sequences to remove PCR and sequencing errors. Alignment of CDR3 sequences to IMGT reference sequences was used to assign V, D and J gene segments. For a sequence to be retained, a match of at least six nucleotides to both a V gene segment and a J gene segment was required. Rearrangements were classified as productive when the CDR3 lacked stop codons and remained in frame with V and J, and all other rearrangements were classified as non-productive. Following IMGT convention, CDR3 was defined as the stretch from the second conserved V-encoded cysteine to the conserved J-encoded phenylalanine. The earlier analysis of some 540 of the donors excluded any sequence lacking an unambiguous match to a single V gene segment. In an earlier analysis of approximately 500 of the donors, a V segment was called functional when productive rearrangements were above 56.7%, and segregating when the standard deviation between donors exceeded 5%. To diagnose cytomegalovirus status from the catalog of TCR beta chain sequences, a statistical classification framework was built. In a later analysis, TCR nucleotide sequences were compared against IMGT/GENE-DB human TR gene sequences so that V and J genes could be assigned. Using the TCRdist pipeline, a later analysis assigned CDR3 sequences along with most-parsimonious VDJ recombination scenarios. A later analysis defined each TCR beta chain by its CDR3 amino acid sequence plus V-gene family, and excluded reads lacking a unique V-gene family. To address suspected cross-contamination and a sequencing artifact, a later analysis removed roughly 640 highly shared, low-generation-probability nucleotide sequences. A later analysis calculated a clonal expansion index for each public chain from normalized within-repertoire ranks of inferred template counts. In a later analysis, generation probabilities were computed with a VDJ recombination model fitted to out-of-frame rearrangements, and the resulting probabilities were checked against IGoR. In a later analysis, TCR-TCR, TCR-HLA and TCR-CMV co-occurrence was scored with hypergeometric tests, and a repertoire-size bias correction was applied to TCR pairs. To estimate false discovery rates, a later analysis permuted the HLA or CMV assignments 20 times. In a later analysis, co-occurring TCRs were grouped using DBSCAN, with TCRdist sequence similarity added in when clustering inside HLA-allele-positive subsets. Repertoires with fewer than 30,000 or more than 120,000 public chains were left out of co-occurrence clustering, as were a few repertoires with anomalous nucleotide sharing. Imported from immuneACCESS, the table was reduced by TCRdb to in-frame sequences with V and J called. These copies leave out some clones; in studies compared against another copy, an unresolved V gene accounts for under half, and the cause of the remainder is not known. V and J calls and clone size are as listed in that table; D and trimming were resolved from the DNA. This sample has around 120,000 clones in its table, and around three quarters of those were observed once. The top ten clonotypes cover less than 2% of the sample.

Findings and caveats that apply to the study as a whole: Presence/absence analyses assumed roughly uniform sequencing depth across donors, an assumption that may not hold. Because some donors lacked HLA typing at each locus, the association tests relied only on the typed subset. Some IMGT-functional V segments, including TRBV6-2 and TRBV6-3, could not be distinguished by the 87-base-pair reads and were therefore excluded. In a later analysis, 15,000 to 20,000 TCR beta sequences were associated with specific HLA alleles at a false discovery rate of 0.05. It was suggested by the authors that the approach could potentially be generalized to other disease states and immunological phenotypes. Compared with equally common non-associated chains, HLA-associated TCR beta chains in a later analysis were more clonally expanded and had lower generation probabilities. A total of roughly 160 TCR beta chains were listed by the study as associated with cytomegalovirus. A later analysis found that TCR association rates varied across HLA loci, with DRB1 alleles showing the most associated TCRs and HLA-C alleles the fewest. When HLA alleles, especially DR and DQ, strongly co-occurred, TCR associations were difficult to assign to individual alleles. While some public TCRs were present in many individuals, most TCR sequences turned up only very rarely across donors. In vitro tests confirmed that a few of the cytomegalovirus-associated TCR beta chains recognize cytomegalovirus antigens. According to a later analysis, parvovirus B19, influenza, CMV and Epstein-Barr virus appeared linked to several top co-occurrence clusters. An association between a missense DCLRE1C variant and V-gene and J-gene trimming of TCR beta chains was found in a later genetic analysis and replicated in an independent cohort. A cluster of highly shared sequence variants was judged likely to be a technical artifact of the sequencing pipeline. Linkage disequilibrium might explain the correlated functional status among segregating V segments, but an unknown experimental factor could not be ruled out. In both the original and validation cohorts, the classifier was reported to diagnose cytomegalovirus status with high specificity and sensitivity. Compared with the roughly 710-donor mean, donors in an Asian-associated ancestry cluster had fewer N-insertions in productive TCRs, according to a later genetic analysis. Because counts were too low, 15 to 20 rarely observed V segments, including chromosome 9 orphons, were excluded from the earlier analysis of 500 to 700 of the donors. A further reported finding was that TCR beta sequences accurately predicted the HLA-A and HLA-B alleles for most subjects in the first cohort. Broadly in line with IMGT annotations, most TCR beta V segments showed up in productive rearrangements about 90% or about 30% of the time in an earlier analysis of roughly 590 of the donors. Most CMV-associated TCR beta chains appeared to be HLA-restricted in a later analysis, and the HLA associations seemed to be driven largely by CMV exposure. This cohort had only TCR beta chains sequenced, and the lack of alpha or paired-chain data limited which features could be detected. The only immune exposure information available for the cohort was CMV serostatus.

In total, 630 or so healthy bone marrow donors made up the cohort. All cohort members were sampled while nominally healthy, although unrecorded immune exposures were likely present. The donor was CMV seronegative and was included in the group of 352 seronegative cohort members. Every donor gave a peripheral blood sample, and the peripheral blood mononuclear cells from that sample were used for TCR beta sequencing. Genomic DNA was extracted from the blood cell samples with the Qiagen DNeasy Blood Extraction Kit. From the cysteine through the phenylalanine, the CDR3 covers 17 amino acids. CDR3 DNA only is kept here, 51 bases in frame from base 1. Trimming takes 1 base from V and 0 bases from J, and the germline ends sit 13 bases apart. As encoded in the germline V gene, CDR1 is SGHVS while CDR2 is FQNEAQ. Turning to this clone: It lacks a known antigen. It has no much larger one-base neighbor in the sample; base qualities were not kept.

The source is a woman aged 45-65 years in good health and CMV-seronegative. The chain employs TRBV7-8 and TRBJ1-5, with TRBD1 as a weak D call on 5 bases. The source material was PBMCs. The CDR3 has the sequence CASSLVGRADSNQPQHF. The DNA sequence is given as TGTGCCAGCAGCTTAGTGGGCAGGGCCGATAGCAATCAGCCCCAGCATTTT.